The source of this T cell receptor (beta chain) is a study of blood T cell repertoires in COVID-19. As handled by the study authors: Counts of nucleated cells, estimated from reference gene primer amplification, were obtained. TCRdb keeps only in-frame clones here, not all; method: immunoSEQ multiplex PCR. V, J and clone size derive from that table, while D and trimming were established from the DNA sequence. The data contain 240,000 or so clones, 80% to 85% of them singletons. Trimming pared 3 bases from V and 2 bases from J, leaving 14 bases between. The CDR3 totals 15 residues. From germline, CDR1 is ENHRY and CDR2 SYGVKD.

The source is a woman younger than 35 with acute or convalescent COVID-19. The chain has TRBV10-3 and TRBJ2-7; possible D gene TRBD1, 6 bases. Sequencing was carried out using peripheral blood. The CDR3 region is CAISDIPGAAYEQYF. As DNA, the CDR3 is TGTGCCATCAGTGACATCCCAGGGGCGGCCTACGAGCAGTACTTC.